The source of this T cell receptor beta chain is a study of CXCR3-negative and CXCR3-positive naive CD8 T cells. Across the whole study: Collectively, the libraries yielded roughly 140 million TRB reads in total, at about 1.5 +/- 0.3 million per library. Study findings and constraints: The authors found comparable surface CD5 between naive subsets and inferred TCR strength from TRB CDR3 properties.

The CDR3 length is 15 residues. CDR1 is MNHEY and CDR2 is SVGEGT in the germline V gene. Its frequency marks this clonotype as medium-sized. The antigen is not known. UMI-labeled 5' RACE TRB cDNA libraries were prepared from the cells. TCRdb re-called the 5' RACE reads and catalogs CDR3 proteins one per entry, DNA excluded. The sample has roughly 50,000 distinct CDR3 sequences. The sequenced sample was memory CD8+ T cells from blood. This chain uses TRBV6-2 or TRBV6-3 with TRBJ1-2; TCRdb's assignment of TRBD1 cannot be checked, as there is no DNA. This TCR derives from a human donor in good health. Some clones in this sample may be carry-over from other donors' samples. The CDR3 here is CASRGGAQETYGYTF.